This T cell receptor beta chain was sequenced in a study of cytomegalovirus exposure and HLA in healthy donors. V lost 4 bases and J 4 bases, leaving 7 bases between the germline ends. This CDR3 contains 12 residues. The germline V gene encodes CDR1 MNHNS and CDR2 SASEGT. PCR primers comprised 60 Vbeta and 13 Jbeta primers. Libraries were prepared by immunoSEQ multiplex PCR; TCRdb keeps only in-frame clonotypes and omits some of them. The sample lists some 38,000 clones, around 50% seen once, with more than 5% in the top ten. Study-wide points: Presence/absence analysis assumed near-uniform sequencing depth across donors. Associated with cytomegalovirus, according to the listing, were 170 or so TCR beta chains. TRBV6-2, TRBV6-3 and some other V segments were unresolvable in 87-base-pair reads.

This clone has a handful of counts. Its antigen is not identified. The genes are TRBV6-1 and TRBJ1-1, with no clear D. The specimen sequenced was PBMCs. This TCR was sampled from a woman aged 40-49 years in good health and CMV-seropositive. CDR3 sequence: CASSVLATEAFF. The CDR3 DNA reads as TGTGCCAGCAGTGTTCTAGCCACTGAAGCTTTCTTT.